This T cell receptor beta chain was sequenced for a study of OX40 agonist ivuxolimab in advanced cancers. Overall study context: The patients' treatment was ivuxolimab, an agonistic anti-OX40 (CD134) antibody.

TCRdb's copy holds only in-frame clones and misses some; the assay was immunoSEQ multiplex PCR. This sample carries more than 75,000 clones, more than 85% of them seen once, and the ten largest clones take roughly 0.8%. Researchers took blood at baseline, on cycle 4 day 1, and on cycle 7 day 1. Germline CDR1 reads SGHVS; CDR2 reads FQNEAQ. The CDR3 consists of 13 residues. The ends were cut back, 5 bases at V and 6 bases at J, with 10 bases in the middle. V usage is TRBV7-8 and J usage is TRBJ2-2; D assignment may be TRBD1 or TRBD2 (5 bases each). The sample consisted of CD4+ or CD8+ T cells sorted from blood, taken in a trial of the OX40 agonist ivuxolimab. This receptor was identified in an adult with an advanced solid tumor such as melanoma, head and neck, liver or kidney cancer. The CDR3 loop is CASSVGDAGELFF. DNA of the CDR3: TGTGCCAGCAGCGTCGGGGACGCCGGGGAGCTGTTTTTT.